In its sample, the clone carrying this T cell receptor (beta chain) was seen a few times. Its antigen remains unidentified. The data were obtained in a study of shared clonotypes between healthy human individuals. Findings and caveats of the study: Sampling was confined to blood; repertoires within tissues likely differ.

Per the germline V gene, CDR1 is MDHEN and CDR2 is SYDVKM. The CDR3 sequence is 13 residues long. V shed 5 bases and J shed 5 bases, with 12 bases lying between them. Nashville, Tennessee was home to all donors, who were Caucasian adults. TCRdb's table, derived via immunoSEQ multiplex PCR, lists solely in-frame clones and lacks some. The table includes about 470,000 clones, roughly 83% detected once. This rearrangement joins TRBV28 to TRBJ1-1, with D hard to call. This clonotype was sampled from a woman in her thirties or forties in good health. Some clones in this sample may be carry-over from other donors' samples. Specimen: PBMCs. CDR3 nucleotides: TGTGCCAGCAGTCCACCCGGGAGGACTGAAGCTTTCTTT. Amino acids: CASSPPGRTEAFF.